Reported below is one TCR beta chain. Its antigen is as yet unknown. Each CDR3 protein is one row after TCRdb ran MiXCR on the 5' RACE reads. The sample records roughly 280,000 distinct CDR3 sequences, around 20% being singletons. The V end was cut by 0 bases, the J end by 7 bases, with 9 bases between. Germline V gene lookup returns CDR1 LNHNV and CDR2 YYDKDF (reference sequence). This CDR3 is built from 14 residues. This sample was included in a study of CD8 T cells in ankylosing spondylitis. Overall study findings and caveats: Some of the motif variants had earlier been found in reactive arthritis patients' fluid and blood. The authors found the disease-linked clones to be CD8+ and relatively rare in peripheral blood. Roughly eight highly homologous variants made up a TCR beta motif that seemed to typify ankylosing spondylitis blood. Reports say disease-linked clones showed up significantly more in matched ankylosing spondylitis synovial fluid.

The V gene is TRBV15, the J gene TRBJ1-4, with a tentative D call TRBD1 (5 bases). This sequence was found in a male donor with ankylosing spondylitis or in good health (not recorded which). The sample taken for sequencing was blood, either unsorted or a sorted T cell fraction (not recorded which). The CDR3 sequence: CATSRDLGGEKLFF. CDR3 in DNA: TGTGCCACCAGCAGAGATTTGGGGGGTGAAAAACTGTTTTTT.